These 5 T cell receptor beta chains were sequenced from one sample in a study of T cell repertoires in ileal Crohn's disease. Generated by immunoSEQ multiplex PCR, the TCRdb table keeps only in-frame clones and is missing some. The sample lists about 14,000 clones; roughly four fifths were seen once. The specimen sequenced was ileal tissue. Receptor source: an adult with Crohn's disease.

The chain uses TRBV5-8 and TRBJ2-5; 10 bases align to TRBD1. Germline-derived CDR1 and CDR2 are SGHTS and YDEGEE. Trimming cost V 3 bases and J 6 bases; bases outside gene matches: 14. CDR3 length: 17 amino acids. The CDR3 reads CASSSTARDRGSKTQYF. CDR3 DNA: TGTGCCAGCAGCTCTACGGCCCGGGACAGGGGATCGAAGACCCAGTACTTC.

Notes on this clone: Other DNA sequences of this sample code for an identical CDR3. The CDR3 is CASSEAGVNSYTF. The DNA of the CDR3 is TGTGCCAGCAGTGAGGCGGGAGTTAACAGCTACACCTTC. The chain links TRBV6-1 to TRBJ1-2; D is uncertain. The CDR3 loop spans 13 amino acids. V was shortened by 3 bases and J by 9 bases, with 14 bases between the two germline ends. Germline assignment: CDR1 MNHNS and CDR2 SASEGT.

Note on this clone: In the same sample, other DNA sequences code for this CDR3. V usage is TRBV6-5 and J usage is TRBJ1-5; 10 nucleotides line up with TRBD1. This CDR3 region has 15 residues. The V segment lost 5 bases and the J segment 6 bases; nucleotides outside the gene matches: 7. Germline CDR1 reads MNHEY; CDR2 reads SVGAGI. This CDR3 reads CASSRGQGKGQPQHF. The CDR3 DNA reads TGTGCCAGCAGTAGGGGACAGGGGAAAGGTCAGCCCCAGCATTTT.

The table lists this clone with a few counts. The chain is built from TRBV6-1 and TRBJ2-1, with 8 bases lining up with TRBD2. The CDR3 is 16 residues long. V gave up 4 bases and J gave up 1 base; unmatched junction bases: 6. Germline values: CDR1 MNHNS, CDR2 SASEGT. CDR3 nucleotides: TGTGCCAGCAGTGTCGCCCAGCGGGGGTCCTACAATGAGCAGTTCTTC. Amino acid sequence: CASSVAQRGSYNEQFF.

V usage is TRBV25-1 and J usage is TRBJ1-3; maybe TRBD1 (5 bases). CDR1 and CDR2 (germline): MGHDK, SYGVNS. This CDR3 contains 15 residues. The ends were cut back, 1 base at V and 2 bases at J, with 9 bases in the middle. The CDR3 nucleotides are TGTGCCAGCAGTGAATGGGGGACTACTGGAAACACCATATATTTT. Its translation is CASSEWGTTGNTIYF.